This TCR beta chain was obtained from a study of technical replicates of blood from a handful of donors. Germline loops: CDR1 SGHRS, CDR2 YFSETQ. Trimming stripped 0 bases from V and 3 bases from J, with 13 bases between. The CDR3 spans 15 residues. TCRdb's copy holds only in-frame clones and misses some; the assay was immunoSEQ multiplex PCR. Among roughly 50,000 clones listed, roughly 96% were seen once. The chain has TRBV5-1 and TRBJ2-7; D might be TRBD2 (6 bases). This receptor was obtained from a human donor in good health. Some clones in this sample may be carry-over from other donors' samples. Sequencing used PBMCs. The CDR3 spells CASSLAPGSRYEQYF. As DNA, the CDR3 is TGCGCCAGCAGCTTGGCACCCGGGAGTCGCTACGAGCAGTACTTC.